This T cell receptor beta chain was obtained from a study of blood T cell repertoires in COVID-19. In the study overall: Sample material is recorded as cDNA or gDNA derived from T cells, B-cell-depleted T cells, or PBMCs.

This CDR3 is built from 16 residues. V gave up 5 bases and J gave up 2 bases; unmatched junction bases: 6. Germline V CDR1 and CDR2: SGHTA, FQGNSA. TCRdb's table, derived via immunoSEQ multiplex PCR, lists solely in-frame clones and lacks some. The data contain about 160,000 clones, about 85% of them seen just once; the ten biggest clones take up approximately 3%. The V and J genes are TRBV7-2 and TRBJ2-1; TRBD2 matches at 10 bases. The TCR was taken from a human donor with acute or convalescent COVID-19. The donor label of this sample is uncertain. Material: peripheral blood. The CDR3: CASSPPGLAAYNEQFF. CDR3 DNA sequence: TGTGCCAGCAGCCCACCTGGACTAGCGGCCTACAATGAGCAGTTCTTC.